This is a list of T cell receptor beta chains from one sample in a study of T cells in Graves' hyperthyroidism and ophthalmopathy. TCRdb analysed the multiplex PCR reads with MiXCR anew, one entry per CDR3 protein. The table has 400,000 to 500,000 distinct CDR3 sequences, 13% to 15% seen once. The sample taken for sequencing was blood. The receptor source for this set is a woman aged 18-35 years with Graves' hyperthyroidism. Each CDR3 is given with its conserved first and last residue. A D gene is named only where the DNA matches it firmly. A clone size is listed for some rows: how often the clone was seen (once, few, many), or a class if it is expanded.

clone_size,d_call,v_call,j_call,cdr3_nt,cdr3_aa
.,.,TRBV19,TRBJ2-3,TGTGCCAGTTCCCCAGGGTTTATAGATACGCAGTATTTT,CASSPGFIDTQYF
few,.,TRBV6-1,TRBJ2-4,TGTGCCAGTCGACCACTTGGCGGACAGCTCTACGCTCCGGACATTCAGTACTTC,CASRPLGGQLYAPDIQYF
few,.,TRBV6-1,TRBJ2-6,TGTGCCAGCAGTGACCTGGGACTGAAGGGTGTGAAAGGGCGGGAACTGACTTTC,CASSDLGLKGVKGRELTF
.,.,TRBV7-6,TRBJ2-7,TGTGCCAGCAGCATTAGCGGAGCTAATACCTACGAGCAGTACTTC,CASSISGANTYEQYF
.,TRBD1,TRBV6-1,TRBJ1-1,TGTGCCAGCAACAGGGGCCGCGGGAGTGAAGCTTTCTTT,CASNRGRGSEAFF
few,TRBD1,TRBV6-5,TRBJ1-1,TGTGCCAGCAGTTACGAGACAGGGGTAAGCACTGAAGCTTTCTTT,CASSYETGVSTEAFF
many,.,TRBV15,TRBJ1-6,TGTGCCACCAGCAGAGTGGGGGGGAGCTCGAATTCACCCCTCCACTTT,CATSRVGGSSNSPLHF
many,.,TRBV20-1,TRBJ2-1,TGCAGTGCTAGGGGGGGAGAAGCCTACAATGAGCAGTTCTTC,CSARGGEAYNEQFF
.,.,TRBV10-2,TRBJ1-5,TGCGCCAGCGGGGACGGCCCCAATCAGCCCCAGCATTTT,CASGDGPNQPQHF
many,TRBD2,TRBV20-1,TRBJ2-1,TGCAGTGCTAGAGAACTAGCGGGAGTGCAGTTCTTC,CSARELAGVQFF
few,.,TRBV19,TRBJ2-3,TGTGCCAGTAGCTCGACGAGGGGGAGTGGAGATACGCAGTATTTT,CASSSTRGSGDTQYF
few,TRBD2,TRBV7-3,TRBJ2-3,TGTGCCAGCAGCTTAGGGGGGGGTGGTCCAAGAGATACGCAGTATTTT,CASSLGGGGPRDTQYF
many,TRBD1,TRBV10-3,TRBJ1-2,TGTGCCATCAGTGGGGGACAGGATAGGGGCTACACCTTC,CAISGGQDRGYTF
many,TRBD2,TRBV25-1,TRBJ2-5,TGTGCCAGCAGTGCAACCGGGACTAGCGGGATTGGAGAGACCCAGTACTTC,CASSATGTSGIGETQYF
.,TRBD2,TRBV13,TRBJ2-1,TGTGCCAGCAGCCCACCGGGACTAGCTCCATCCAATGAGCAGTTCTTC,CASSPPGLAPSNEQFF
.,TRBD2,TRBV15,TRBJ2-1,TGTGCCACCAGCAGACCTAGCGGGAAAGCTGCTGAGCAGTTCTTC,CATSRPSGKAAEQFF
.,TRBD1,TRBV11-2,TRBJ2-1,TGTGCCAGCAGTCACAGGGGGATTGCCTACAATGAGCAGTTCTTC,CASSHRGIAYNEQFF
.,TRBD2,TRBV20-1,TRBJ2-1,TGCAGTGCAAGAGACGGAGGGACTAGCTTCACGGATGAGCAGTTCTTC,CSARDGGTSFTDEQFF
many,.,TRBV20-1,TRBJ2-3,TGCAGTGCTAGAGAGTCAGGTAGCACAGATACGCAGTATTTT,CSARESGSTDTQYF
many,.,TRBV10-2,TRBJ1-5,TGCGCCAGCAGTGCGGGGAGCTTAGGGCCCCAGCATTTT,CASSAGSLGPQHF
.,TRBD1,TRBV19,TRBJ1-2,TGTGCCACTCGGACAGGGAACTATGGCTACACCTTC,CATRTGNYGYTF
many,TRBD2,TRBV12-3/TRBV12-4,TRBJ2-2,TGTGCCACCGGACTAGCCACCCGCACCGGGGAGCTGTTTTTT,CATGLATRTGELFF
many,.,TRBV3-1,TRBJ2-3,TGTGCCAGCAGCCCGAACCCCTGGGATACGCAGTATTTT,CASSPNPWDTQYF
many,TRBD2,TRBV24-1,TRBJ2-1,TGTGCCACCAGTGTTCTCAGGGGGACTAGCGGTAATGAGCAGTTCTTC,CATSVLRGTSGNEQFF
many,.,TRBV20-1,TRBJ2-2,TGCAGTGGTCAGCGGACGAACACCGGGGAGCTGTTTTTT,CSGQRTNTGELFF
many,TRBD1,TRBV10-3,TRBJ1-2,TGTGCCATCAGCCTCGCTGACAGGGGGCCCTATGGCTACACCTTC,CAISLADRGPYGYTF
many,.,TRBV6-1,TRBJ2-3,TGTGCCAGCAGCGCCCAAACAGATACGCAGTATTTT,CASSAQTDTQYF
many,TRBD2,TRBV11-2,TRBJ2-5,TGTGCCAGCAGCTTATACGGGACTATACAAGAGACCCAGTACTTC,CASSLYGTIQETQYF
few,.,TRBV6-1,TRBJ1-5,TGTGCCAGCAGTGATAAAGGACAGTTCAATCAGCCCCAGCATTTT,CASSDKGQFNQPQHF
once,.,TRBV6-2/TRBV6-3,TRBJ2-3,TGTGCCAGCAGTTACTTTCCTAGCACAGATACGCAGTATTTT,CASSYFPSTDTQYF
many,TRBD2,TRBV7-9,TRBJ2-5,TGTGCCAGCAGCTTAGATGGCCTAGCGGGAGCAGAGACCCAGTACTTC,CASSLDGLAGAETQYF
.,TRBD2,TRBV5-1,TRBJ2-1,TGCGCCGGCCACATCTTTGCGGGGGCCTACAATGAGCAGTTCTTC,CAGHIFAGAYNEQFF
many,.,TRBV12-3/TRBV12-4,TRBJ1-3,TGTGCCAGCAGAGACCCCGTTCTTTCTGGAAACACCATATATTTT,CASRDPVLSGNTIYF
many,.,TRBV11-3,TRBJ2-7,TGTGCCAGCAGCGGTCGACAGGCGACTGCGGATATCGAGCAGTACTTC,CASSGRQATADIEQYF
many,.,TRBV12-3/TRBV12-4,TRBJ1-2,TGTGCCAGCAGTTTTTCCCCGGCCATCTATGGCTACACCTTC,CASSFSPAIYGYTF
many,.,TRBV6-1,TRBJ2-5,TGTGCCAGCAGGGGACTGGGAATTCAAGAGACCCAGTACTTC,CASRGLGIQETQYF